The 10 T cell receptor beta chains listed next were all sequenced from one sample in a study of OX40 agonist ivuxolimab in advanced cancers. Sequencing was performed with immunoSEQ multiplex PCR; in TCRdb, only in-frame clones are kept and a portion is missing. Among around 65,000 clones, roughly 86% were seen once, and the ten largest hold more than 5%. Sequencing was performed on CD4+ or CD8+ T cells sorted from blood, taken in a trial of the OX40 agonist ivuxolimab. The receptors shown here come from an adult with an advanced solid tumor such as melanoma, head and neck, liver or kidney cancer.

The chain joins TRBV11-2 to TRBJ2-2; 8 positions agree with TRBD2. Germline CDR1 SGHAT, CDR2 FQNNGV. There are 17 residues in the CDR3. J gave up 1 base and V 1 base, and 5 bases lay outside the gene matches. Written as DNA, the CDR3 is TGTGCCAGCAGCTTAGTTTACAGCGGGGGGAACACCGGGGAGCTGTTTTTT. Amino acid sequence: CASSLVYSGGNTGELFF.

This chain uses TRBV15 with TRBJ2-3; D remains ambiguous. V was clipped by 3 bases and J by 5 bases, with 9 bases between them. This CDR3 contains 13 residues. CDR1 and CDR2 from the germline V gene are LNHNV and YYDKDF (reference sequence). CDR3 sequence: CATSRVIGDTQYF. For the CDR3, the DNA is TGTGCCACCAGCAGGGTCATTGGAGATACGCAGTATTTT.

This chain connects TRBV30 to TRBJ2-7; D remains ambiguous. Germline lookup yields CDR1 GTSNPN and CDR2 SVGIG (reference sequence). V gave up 5 bases and J gave up 0 bases, with 17 bases separating them. The CDR3 runs 15 residues. Written as DNA, the CDR3 is TGTGCCTGGTGGAAACCTGGAGAGATCTCCTACGAGCAGTACTTC. It translates to CAWWKPGEISYEQYF.

The V and J genes are TRBV5-1 and TRBJ1-6, with D hard to call. Between the trimmed V and J ends, which lost 4 bases and 7 bases, there was a span of 15 bases. Germline V gene sequence: CDR1 SGHRS, CDR2 YFSETQ. CDR3 length: 15 residues. The CDR3 sequence is CASSPAGNLNSPLHF. The CDR3 nucleotides are TGCGCCAGCAGCCCCGCGGGGAATCTAAATTCACCCCTCCACTTT.

The chain combines TRBV4-1 with TRBJ1-2; D is undetermined. This CDR3 region has 16 residues. Germline assignment: CDR1 MGHRA and CDR2 YSYEKL. V dropped 1 base and J dropped 4 bases, with 16 bases sitting between them. Written as DNA, the CDR3 is TGCGCCAGCAGCCAAGTCGATCTGACCCCCATCTATGGCTACACCTTC. Its protein is CASSQVDLTPIYGYTF.

CDR3 in amino acids: CASSQEGTRNTDTQYF. As DNA, the CDR3 is TGCGCCAGCAGCCAAGAGGGGACTAGGAACACAGATACGCAGTATTTT. J is TRBJ2-3 and V is TRBV4-1; 8 nucleotides match TRBD2. CDR3 length: 16 amino acids. After removal of 0 bases from V and 2 bases from J, the junction contained 4 bases not matched to a gene. Per germline, CDR1 MGHRA and CDR2 YSYEKL.

CDR3 region: CASRTDRFYGYTF. CDR3 nucleotides: TGTGCCAGCCGTACCGACAGGTTCTATGGCTACACCTTC. The genes are TRBV28 and TRBJ1-2; D is perhaps TRBD1 (6 bases). The CDR3 is made up of 13 amino acids. Trimming left V 8 bases short and J 4 bases short, with 14 bases between. Germline V gene data show CDR1 as MDHEN and CDR2 as SYDVKM.

This rearrangement joins TRBV7-3 to TRBJ2-3, with D perhaps being TRBD1 or TRBD2 (5 bases each). The V end lost 4 bases, the J end lost 4 bases, and 12 bases lay between the germline ends. Looked up from germline, CDR1 is SGHTA and CDR2 is FQGTGA. The CDR3 has 14 amino acids. Here the CDR3 DNA reads TGTGCCAGCAGCTCCCGGGACGCGTCAGATACGCAGTATTTT. This codes for CASSSRDASDTQYF. The whole variable domain, remainder taken from reference TRBV7-3 and TRBJ2-3, is GAGVSQTPSNKVTEKGKYVELRCDPISGHTALYWYRQSLGQGPEFLIYFQGTGAADDSGLPNDRFFAVRPEGSVSTLKIQRTERGDSAVYLCASSSRDASDTQYFGPGTRLTVL.

This chain uses TRBV5-4 with TRBJ1-1; D might be TRBD1 (6 bases). CDR3 length: 15 residues. CDR1 is SGHNT, CDR2 YYREEE, per germline (reference sequence). The germline V and J ends were trimmed by 0 bases and 3 bases, with 12 bases remaining between them. CDR3 DNA sequence: TGTGCCAGCAGCTTGGCAGGGGCGTTCGACACTGAAGCTTTCTTT. Its protein is CASSLAGAFDTEAFF.

This sequence joins TRBV4-1 and TRBJ2-7, with D perhaps TRBD1 or TRBD2 (5 bases each). The ends were cut back, 2 bases at V and 4 bases at J, with 9 bases in the middle. Germline CDR1 MGHRA, CDR2 YSYEKL. This CDR3 region has 13 residues. CDR3 in amino acids: CASSQPGPYEQYF. DNA of the CDR3: TGCGCCAGCAGCCAACCGGGGCCGTACGAGCAGTACTTC.